The clone carrying this T cell receptor (beta chain) has a handful of counts. Here immunoSEQ multiplex PCR was the method, and the copy in TCRdb shows in-frame clones only, minus some. The top ten clones hold 23% of a sample with some 3,900 clones, roughly 64% of them seen once. Trimming removed 0 bases at V and 4 bases at J, with 22 bases between. The length of the CDR3 is 18 residues. Germline CDR1 reads SGHRS; CDR2 reads YFSETQ. This sample was taken from a study of coeliac disease. This TCR was recovered from a young woman without celiac disease. What was sequenced was lymphocytes from the gut lamina propria. This chain uses TRBV5-1 with TRBJ2-5; D ambiguous. The CDR3 sequence is CASSLASRFPQEAETQYF. CDR3 nucleotides: TGCGCCAGCAGCTTGGCCTCCCGATTCCCGCAGGAAGCAGAGACCCAGTACTTC.